The source of this T cell receptor beta chain is a study of cytomegalovirus exposure and HLA in healthy donors. Study as a whole: Researchers found that less than 90% of 398 genotyped donors fell within the Caucasian-associated ancestry cluster. Study-level findings and limits: V- and J-gene trimming in TCR beta was tied to a missense DCLRE1C variant by an analysis performed later.

This clone was detected a few times. Its antigen remains unknown. The PCR used 60 Vbeta and 13 Jbeta primers. Some clones are missing from TCRdb's copy, which holds only in-frame ones; the method was immunoSEQ multiplex PCR. In the table there are around 100,000 clones, approximately 70% of which are singletons. Germline-derived CDR1 and CDR2 are MNHEY and SMNVEV (reference sequence). With 5 bases removed from V and 1 base from J, the gap between germline ends came to 8 bases. The length of the CDR3 is 13 residues. The genes are TRBV27 and TRBJ1-1, with D unresolved. The sequencing input was PBMCs. The receptor comes from a man aged 30-40 years in good health and CMV-seronegative. CDR3 nucleotide sequence: TGTGCCAGCAGTCCCACACCGAACACTGAAGCTTTCTTT. Translated: CASSPTPNTEAFF.